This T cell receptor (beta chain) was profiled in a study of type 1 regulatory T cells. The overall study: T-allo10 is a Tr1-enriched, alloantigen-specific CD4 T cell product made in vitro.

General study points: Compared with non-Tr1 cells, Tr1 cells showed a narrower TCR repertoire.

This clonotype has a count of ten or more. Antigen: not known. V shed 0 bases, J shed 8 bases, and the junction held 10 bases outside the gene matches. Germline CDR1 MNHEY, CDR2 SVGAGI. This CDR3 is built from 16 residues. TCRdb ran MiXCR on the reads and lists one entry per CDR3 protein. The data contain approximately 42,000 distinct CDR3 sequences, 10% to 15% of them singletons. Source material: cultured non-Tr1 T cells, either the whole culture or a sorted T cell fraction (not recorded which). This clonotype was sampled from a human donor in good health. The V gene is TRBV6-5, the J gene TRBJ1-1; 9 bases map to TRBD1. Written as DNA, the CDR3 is TGTGCCAGCAGTTACTCTTTTACGGGACAGGGAGGGGAAGCTTTCTTT. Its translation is CASSYSFTGQGGEAFF.